This paragraph reports one TCR beta chain. Its antigen is undetermined. cDNA came from roughly 0.5 to 1 ug RNA primed by random hexamers. immunoSEQ multiplex PCR amplified TCR beta CDR3 across 54 Vbeta, 13 Jbeta. TCRdb independently ran MiXCR on the immunoSEQ multiplex PCR reads; one entry per CDR3 protein. Here the sample spans some 190,000 distinct CDR3 sequences, about 95% being singletons. CD8+ and CD4+ T cells from blood underwent TCR beta sequencing. These data belong to a study of CD8 T cells in Susac syndrome. Points from the study as a whole: The TCR sequencing and HLA analysis in the study involved a relatively small number of individuals, as the study acknowledged. The CD4+ T cell repertoires from Susac syndrome exhibited no clonal expansion.

This CDR3 is built from 15 residues. V was clipped by 6 bases and J by 4 bases, with 15 bases between them. Germline assignment: CDR1 LNHDA and CDR2 SQIVND (reference sequence). The specimen was CD4+ T cells from PBMCs. The clonotype was recovered from a human donor with Susac syndrome. J is TRBJ1-4 and V is TRBV19; possibly TRBD1 for D (5 bases). The CDR3 DNA is TGTGCCAGTAGCCGGTTGGGACCGATTAATGAAAAACTGTTTTTT. It specifies CASSRLGPINEKLFF.